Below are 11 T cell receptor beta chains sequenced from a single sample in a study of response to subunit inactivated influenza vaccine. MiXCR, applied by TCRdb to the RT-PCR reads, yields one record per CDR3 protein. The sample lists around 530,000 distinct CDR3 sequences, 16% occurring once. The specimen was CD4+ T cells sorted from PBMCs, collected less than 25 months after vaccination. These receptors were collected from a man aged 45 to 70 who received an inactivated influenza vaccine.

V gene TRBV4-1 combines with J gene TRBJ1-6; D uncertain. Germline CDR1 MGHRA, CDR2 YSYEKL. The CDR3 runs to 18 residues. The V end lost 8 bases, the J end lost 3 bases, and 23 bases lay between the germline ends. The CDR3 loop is CASGFGSSGIDYNSPLHF. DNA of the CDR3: TGCGCCAGCGGATTCGGATCGAGCGGGATTGACTATAATTCACCCCTCCACTTT.

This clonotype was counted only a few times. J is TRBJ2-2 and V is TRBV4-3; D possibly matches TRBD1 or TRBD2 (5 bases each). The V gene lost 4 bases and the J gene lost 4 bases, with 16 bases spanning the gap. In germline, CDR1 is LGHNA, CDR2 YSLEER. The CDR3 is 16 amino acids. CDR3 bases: TGCGCCAGCAGCCCGGACGAGGGGCTGAGCACCGGGGAGCTGTTTTTT. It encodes CASSPDEGLSTGELFF.

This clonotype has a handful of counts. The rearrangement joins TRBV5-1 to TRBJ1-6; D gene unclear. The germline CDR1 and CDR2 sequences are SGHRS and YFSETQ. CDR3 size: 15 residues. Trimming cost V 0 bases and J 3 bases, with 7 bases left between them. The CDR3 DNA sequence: TGCGCCAGCAGCTTGGATCGGATCTATAATTCACCCCTCCACTTT. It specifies CASSLDRIYNSPLHF.

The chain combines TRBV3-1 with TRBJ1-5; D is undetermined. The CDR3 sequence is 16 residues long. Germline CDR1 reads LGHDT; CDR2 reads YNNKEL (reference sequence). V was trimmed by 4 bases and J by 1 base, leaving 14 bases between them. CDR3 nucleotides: TGTGCCAGCAGCCGAGGGCGCGGAGCAAGCAATCAGCCCCAGCATTTT. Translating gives CASSRGRGASNQPQHF.

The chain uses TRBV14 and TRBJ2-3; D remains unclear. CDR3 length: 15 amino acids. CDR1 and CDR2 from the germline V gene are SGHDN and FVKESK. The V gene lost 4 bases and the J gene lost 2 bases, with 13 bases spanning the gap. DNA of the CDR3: TGTGCCAGCAGCCCCCTGGAGCAGAACACAGATACGCAGTATTTT. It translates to CASSPLEQNTDTQYF.

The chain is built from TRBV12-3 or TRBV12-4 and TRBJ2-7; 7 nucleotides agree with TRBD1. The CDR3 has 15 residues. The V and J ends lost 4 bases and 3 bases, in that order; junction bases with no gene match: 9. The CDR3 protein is CASSSAGGSFYEQYF. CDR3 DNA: TGTGCCAGCAGTTCTGCAGGGGGTAGCTTCTACGAGCAGTACTTC.

Here the CDR3 reads CASSLVLAGEGEQFF. CDR3 nucleotide sequence: TGTGCCAGCAGCTTAGTGCTAGCGGGAGAAGGTGAGCAGTTCTTC. The chain employs TRBV7-2 and TRBJ2-1, with 10 bases matching TRBD2. V was clipped by 1 base and J by 9 bases; unmatched bases: 6. In germline, CDR1 is SGHTA, CDR2 FQGNSA. The CDR3 has 15 residues.

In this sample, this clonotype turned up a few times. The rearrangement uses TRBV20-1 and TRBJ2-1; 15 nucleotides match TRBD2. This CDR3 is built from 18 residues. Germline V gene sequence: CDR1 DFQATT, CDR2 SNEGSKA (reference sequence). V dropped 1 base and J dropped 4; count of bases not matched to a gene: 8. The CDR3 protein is CSARVGLAGGSGYNEQFF. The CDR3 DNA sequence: TGCAGTGCTAGAGTTGGACTAGCGGGAGGGTCCGGTTACAATGAGCAGTTCTTC.

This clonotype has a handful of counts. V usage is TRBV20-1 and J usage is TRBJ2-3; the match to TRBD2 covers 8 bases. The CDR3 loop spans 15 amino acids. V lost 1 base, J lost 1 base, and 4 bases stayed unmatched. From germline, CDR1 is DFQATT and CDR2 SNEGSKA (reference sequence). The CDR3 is CSARVQAGGTDTQYF. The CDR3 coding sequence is TGCAGTGCTAGAGTTCAAGCGGGAGGCACAGATACGCAGTATTTT.

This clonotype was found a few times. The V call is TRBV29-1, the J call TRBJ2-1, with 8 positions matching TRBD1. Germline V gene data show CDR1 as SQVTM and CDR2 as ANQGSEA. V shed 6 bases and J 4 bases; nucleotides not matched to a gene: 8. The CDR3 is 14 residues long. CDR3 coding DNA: TGCAGCGTCGCAGGGGGCTCTCTTTACAATGAGCAGTTCTTC. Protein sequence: CSVAGGSLYNEQFF.

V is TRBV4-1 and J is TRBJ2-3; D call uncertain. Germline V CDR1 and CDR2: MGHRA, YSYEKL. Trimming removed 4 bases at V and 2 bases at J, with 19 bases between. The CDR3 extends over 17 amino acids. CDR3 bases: TGCGCCAGCAGCCGAGTGGCCCGTCTAGTCCCCACAGATACGCAGTATTTT. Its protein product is CASSRVARLVPTDTQYF.